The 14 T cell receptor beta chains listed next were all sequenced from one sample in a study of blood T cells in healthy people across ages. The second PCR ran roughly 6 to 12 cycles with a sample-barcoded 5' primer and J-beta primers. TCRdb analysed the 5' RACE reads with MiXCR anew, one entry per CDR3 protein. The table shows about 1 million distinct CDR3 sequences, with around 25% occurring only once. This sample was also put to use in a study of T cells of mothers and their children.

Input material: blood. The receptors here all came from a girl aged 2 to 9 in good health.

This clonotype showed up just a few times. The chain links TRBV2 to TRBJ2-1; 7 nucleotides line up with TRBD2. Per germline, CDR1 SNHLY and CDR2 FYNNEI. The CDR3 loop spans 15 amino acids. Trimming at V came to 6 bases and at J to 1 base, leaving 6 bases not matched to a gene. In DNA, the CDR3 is TGTGCCAGCAGGCCCGGGAGGCTATCCTACAATGAGCAGTTCTTC. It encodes CASRPGRLSYNEQFF.

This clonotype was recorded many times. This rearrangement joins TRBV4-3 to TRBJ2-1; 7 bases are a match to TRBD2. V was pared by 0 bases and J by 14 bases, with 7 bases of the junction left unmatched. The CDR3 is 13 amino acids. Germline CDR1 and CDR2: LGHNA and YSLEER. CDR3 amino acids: CASSQDTGTKEFF. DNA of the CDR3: TGCGCCAGCAGCCAAGATACCGGGACTAAGGAGTTCTTC.

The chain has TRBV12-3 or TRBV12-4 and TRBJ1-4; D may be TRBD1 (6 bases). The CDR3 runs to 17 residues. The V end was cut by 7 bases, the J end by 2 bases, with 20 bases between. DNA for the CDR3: TGTGCCAGCAACCAACAGGGTGGCTTTACCACTAATGAAAAACTGTTTTTT. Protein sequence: CASNQQGGFTTNEKLFF.

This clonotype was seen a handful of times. The CDR3 loop reads CASSELSGSSSYEQYF. Written as DNA, the CDR3 is TGCGCCAGCAGTGAACTTAGCGGGAGCAGTTCCTACGAGCAGTACTTC. The chain is built from TRBV10-2 and TRBJ2-7; 9 nucleotides agree with TRBD2. J was trimmed by 1 base and V by 3 bases; bases with no gene match: 7. CDR3 length: 16 amino acids. The germline CDR1 and CDR2 sequences are WSHSY and SAAADI.

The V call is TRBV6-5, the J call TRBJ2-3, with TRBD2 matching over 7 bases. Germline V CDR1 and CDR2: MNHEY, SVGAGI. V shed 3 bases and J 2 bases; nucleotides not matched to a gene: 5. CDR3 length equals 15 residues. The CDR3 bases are TGTGCCAGCAGTTATGCGGCGGGGGACACAGATACGCAGTATTTT. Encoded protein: CASSYAAGDTDTQYF.

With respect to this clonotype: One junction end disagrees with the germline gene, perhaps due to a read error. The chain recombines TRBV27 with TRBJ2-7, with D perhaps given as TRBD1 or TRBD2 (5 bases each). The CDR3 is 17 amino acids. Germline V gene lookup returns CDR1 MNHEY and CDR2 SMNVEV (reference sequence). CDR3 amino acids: CASSLSGISGPFYEQYF. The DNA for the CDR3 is TGTGCCAGCAGTTTATCGGGAATCTCGGGACCGTTCTACGAGCAGTACTTT.

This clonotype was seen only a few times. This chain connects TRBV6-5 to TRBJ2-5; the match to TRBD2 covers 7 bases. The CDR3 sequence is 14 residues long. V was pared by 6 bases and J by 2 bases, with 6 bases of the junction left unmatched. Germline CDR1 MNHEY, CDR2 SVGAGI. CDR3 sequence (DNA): TGTGCCAGCAGACGGCTAGCGGCTCAAGAGACCCAGTACTTC. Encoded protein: CASRRLAAQETQYF.

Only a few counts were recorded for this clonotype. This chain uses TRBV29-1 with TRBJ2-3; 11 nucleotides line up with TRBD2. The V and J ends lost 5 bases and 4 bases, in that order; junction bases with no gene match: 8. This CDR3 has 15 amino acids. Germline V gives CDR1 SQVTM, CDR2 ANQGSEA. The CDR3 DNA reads TGCAGCGTTCAGTTAATAGCGGGGGGGCCAGATACGCAGTATTTT. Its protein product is CSVQLIAGGPDTQYF.

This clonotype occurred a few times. In DNA form, the CDR3 reads TGTGCCAGCACTACTCTAACGGACAGGGGCCCCTACGAGCAGTACTTC. Amino acids: CASTTLTDRGPYEQYF. The chain joins TRBV27 to TRBJ2-7; 9 positions agree with TRBD1. The CDR3 spans 16 residues. Germline loops: CDR1 MNHEY, CDR2 SMNVEV (reference sequence). J gave up 2 bases and V 7 bases, and 12 bases lay outside the gene matches.

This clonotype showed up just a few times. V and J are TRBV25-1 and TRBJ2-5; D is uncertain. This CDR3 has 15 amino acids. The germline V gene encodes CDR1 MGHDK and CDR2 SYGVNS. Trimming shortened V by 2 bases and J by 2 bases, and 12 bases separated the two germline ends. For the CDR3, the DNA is TGTGCCAGCAGTGAAAATAGGGTGTCTCAAGAGACCCAGTACTTC. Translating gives CASSENRVSQETQYF. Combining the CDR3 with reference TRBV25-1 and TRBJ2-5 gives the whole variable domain EADIYQTPRYLVIGTGKKITLECSQTMGHDKMYWYQQDPGMELHLIHYSYGVNSTEKGDLSSESTVSRIRTEHFPLTLESARPSHTSQYLCASSENRVSQETQYFGPGTRLLVL.

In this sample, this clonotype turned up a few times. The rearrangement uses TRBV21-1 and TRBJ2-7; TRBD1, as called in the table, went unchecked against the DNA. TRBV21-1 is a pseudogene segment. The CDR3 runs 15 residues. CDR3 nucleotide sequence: TGTGCCAGCAGCAAAGGGGCAGGGGGCGTCAACGAGCAGTACTTC. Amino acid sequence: CASSKGAGGVNEQYF.

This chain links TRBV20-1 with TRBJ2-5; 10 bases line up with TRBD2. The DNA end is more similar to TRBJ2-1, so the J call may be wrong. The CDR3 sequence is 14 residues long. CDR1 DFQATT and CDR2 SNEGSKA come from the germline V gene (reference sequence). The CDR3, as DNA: TGCAGTGCTGAAGATAGCGGGAGGTCCAATGAGCAGTTCTTC. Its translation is CSAEDSGRSNEQFF.

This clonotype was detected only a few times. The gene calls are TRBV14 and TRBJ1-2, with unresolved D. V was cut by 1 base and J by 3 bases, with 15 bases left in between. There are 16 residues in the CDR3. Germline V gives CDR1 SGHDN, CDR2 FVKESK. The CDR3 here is CASSQAGLGRHYGYTF. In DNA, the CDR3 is TGTGCCAGCAGCCAAGCAGGATTAGGAAGGCACTATGGCTACACCTTC.

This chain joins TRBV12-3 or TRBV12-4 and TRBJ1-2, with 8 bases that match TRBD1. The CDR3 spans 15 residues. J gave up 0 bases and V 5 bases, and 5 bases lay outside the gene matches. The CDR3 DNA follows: TGTGCCAGCAGTACCGACAGGGGCCCTAACTATGGCTACACCTTC. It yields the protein CASSTDRGPNYGYTF.